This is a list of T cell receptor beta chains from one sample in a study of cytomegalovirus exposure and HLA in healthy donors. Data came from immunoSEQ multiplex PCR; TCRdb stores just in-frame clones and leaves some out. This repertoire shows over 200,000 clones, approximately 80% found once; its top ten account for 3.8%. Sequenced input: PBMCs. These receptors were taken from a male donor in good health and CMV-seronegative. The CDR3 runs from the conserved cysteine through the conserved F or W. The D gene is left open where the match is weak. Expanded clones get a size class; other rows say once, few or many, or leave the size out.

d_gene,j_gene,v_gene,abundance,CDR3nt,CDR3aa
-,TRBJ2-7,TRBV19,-,TGTGCCAGTAGTATCCTGGAGGGGATCGGTTACGAGCAGTACTTC,CASSILEGIGYEQYF
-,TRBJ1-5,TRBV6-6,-,TGTGCCAGCAGTCAGGAACCGGGGAGGAATCAGCCCCAGCATTTT,CASSQEPGRNQPQHF
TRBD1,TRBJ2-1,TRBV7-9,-,TGTGCCAGCAGCTTAGGACAGGGGGACAATGAGCAGTTCTTC,CASSLGQGDNEQFF
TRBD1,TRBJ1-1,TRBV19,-,TGTGCCAGTAGTTCCCGAGGGACAGCTAACACTGAAGCTTTCTTT,CASSSRGTANTEAFF
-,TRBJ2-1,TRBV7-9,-,TGTGCCAGCAGCTTAAACCCCTCCTTAGTGAGTGAGCAGTTCTTC,CASSLNPSLVSEQFF
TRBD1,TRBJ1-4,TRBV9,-,TGTGCCAGCAGCGAGGGAGACAGGGAGAGGTGGGAAAAACTGTTTTTT,CASSEGDRERWEKLFF
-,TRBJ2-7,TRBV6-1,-,TGTGCCAGCAGGGATCTCGACAGACCTCGCGAGCAGTACTTC,CASRDLDRPREQYF
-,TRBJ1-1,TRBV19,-,TGTGCCAGTAGTTGGTCCCAGGGCGGTGGAACTGAAGCTTTCTTT,CASSWSQGGGTEAFF
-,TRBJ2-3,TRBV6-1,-,TGTGCCAGCAGTGTCGAGCGACTGGGCACAGATACGCAGTATTTT,CASSVERLGTDTQYF
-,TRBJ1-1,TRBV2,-,TGTGCCAGCAGTGGGGTTTACAGGAACACTGAAGCTTTCTTT,CASSGVYRNTEAFF
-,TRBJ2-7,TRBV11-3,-,TGTGCCAGCAGCTTAGGAGTAGGGGCGAACGAGCAGTACTTC,CASSLGVGANEQYF
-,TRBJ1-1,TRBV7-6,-,TGTGCCAGCAGCTTAGGAAGCCGGGGGACCAACACTGAAGCTTTCTTT,CASSLGSRGTNTEAFF
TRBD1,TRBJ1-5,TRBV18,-,TGTGCCAGCTCACCCGACAGGGCAGGCCAGCCCCAGCATTTT,CASSPDRAGQPQHF
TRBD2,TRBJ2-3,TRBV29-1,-,TGCAGCGTTGAGTCTAGCGGACGCACAGATACGCAGTATTTT,CSVESSGRTDTQYF
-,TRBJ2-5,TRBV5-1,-,TGCGCCAGCAGCTTGGTACAGGGCCAAGAGACCCAGTACTTC,CASSLVQGQETQYF
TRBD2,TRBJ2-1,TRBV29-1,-,TGCAGCGGCCGACTAGCGGGAGGGTTTTACAATGAGCAGTTCTTC,CSGRLAGGFYNEQFF
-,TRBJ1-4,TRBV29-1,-,TGCAGCGTTGCCTTGTACGACGCGGAACTGTTTTTT,CSVALYDAELFF
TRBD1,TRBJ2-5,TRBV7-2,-,TGTGCCAGCAGTTTTAGGACAGGAATGTTGGAGACCCAGTACTTC,CASSFRTGMLETQYF
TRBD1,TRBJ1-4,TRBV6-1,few,TGTGCCAGCAGTTCACCGGACAGGGCGGGAAAACTGTTTTTT,CASSSPDRAGKLFF
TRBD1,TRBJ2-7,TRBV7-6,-,TGTGCCAGCAGCTTCGTAGACAGGGGAACAAGCTCCTACGAGCAGTACTTC,CASSFVDRGTSSYEQYF
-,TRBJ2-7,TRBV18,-,TGTGCCAGCTCAACGACTAAAGGCTACGAGCAGTACTTC,CASSTTKGYEQYF
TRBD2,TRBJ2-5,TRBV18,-,TGTGCCAGCTCACCGGGAGCGGGAGTGGCCCAGTACTTC,CASSPGAGVAQYF
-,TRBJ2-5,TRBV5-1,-,TGCGCCAGCAGCTTAGAATTACAGGGTAGAGAGACCCAGTACTTC,CASSLELQGRETQYF
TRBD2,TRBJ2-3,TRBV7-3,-,TGTGCCAGCAGCTCAGGGGGGACTAGCGCAGATACGCAGTATTTT,CASSSGGTSADTQYF
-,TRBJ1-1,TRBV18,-,TGTGCCAGCTCACCCGAGGGTTACACTGAAGCTTTCTTT,CASSPEGYTEAFF
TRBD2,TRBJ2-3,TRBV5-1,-,TGCGCCAGCAGCTTTTTACCGGGACTAGCGGGAGTTTTTACTAGCACAGATACGCAGTATTTT,CASSFLPGLAGVFTSTDTQYF
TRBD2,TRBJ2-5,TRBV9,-,TGTGCCAGCAGCCAAGATTGGCGGGAGGGTCAAGAGACCCAGTACTTC,CASSQDWREGQETQYF
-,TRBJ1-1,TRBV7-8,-,TGTGCCAGCAGCCACTCACCGGGACTCCGGATGTGGAACACTGAAGCTTTCTTT,CASSHSPGLRMWNTEAFF
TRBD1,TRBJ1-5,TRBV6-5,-,TGTGCCAGCAGCTCCGGACAGGGCGGCATCCAGCCCCAGCATTTT,CASSSGQGGIQPQHF
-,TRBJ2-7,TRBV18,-,TGTGCCAGCTCACCAGGGGTGACTATAATCTACGAGCAGTACTTC,CASSPGVTIIYEQYF
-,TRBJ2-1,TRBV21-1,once,TGTGCCAGCAGCAACGCTCCTAGCGGGCCCTACTCCTACAATGAGCAGTTCTTC,CASSNAPSGPYSYNEQFF
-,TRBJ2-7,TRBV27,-,TGTGCCAGCAGTTTTGGGCTGGCCTACGAGCAGTACTTC,CASSFGLAYEQYF
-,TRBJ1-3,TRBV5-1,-,TGCGACAGCAGCTTGTCCGGTTCTGGTGGGGGCGCTTCTGGAAACACAATATATTTT,CDSSLSGSGGGASGNTIYF
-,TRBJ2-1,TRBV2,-,TGTGCCAGCAGTGTAAGGGGGAACAATGAGCAGTTCTTC,CASSVRGNNEQFF
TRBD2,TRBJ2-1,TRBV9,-,TGTGCCAGCAGCGTAGAATGGGGGGAGGGAAGCTCCTACAATGAGCAGTTCTTC,CASSVEWGEGSSYNEQFF
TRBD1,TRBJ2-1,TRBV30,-,TGTGCCTGGTATGCGGGACAGGGGTTGGGTGAGCAGTTCTTC,CAWYAGQGLGEQFF
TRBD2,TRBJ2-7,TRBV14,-,TGTGCCAGCAGCCAAGAATCAGCGGGAAGTTACGAGCAGTACTTC,CASSQESAGSYEQYF
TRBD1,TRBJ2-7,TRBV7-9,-,TGTTCCAGCAGCGGAACTACAGGGGACGCGCCCTACGAGCAGTACTTC,CSSSGTTGDAPYEQYF